These 17 T cell receptor beta chains share one sample of origin, sequenced in a study of blood T cell repertoires in COVID-19. Repertoires were generated with immunoSEQ multiplex PCR, while TCRdb's copy carries only in-frame clones and drops some. The sample holds 220,000 or so clones; about four fifths are singletons and the top ten take about 3.8%. Material for sequencing was peripheral blood. These receptors were obtained from a woman aged 80 or over with acute or convalescent COVID-19.

The rearrangement joins TRBV13 to TRBJ2-5, with a tentative D call TRBD2 (6 bases). Trimming stripped 5 bases from V and 5 bases from J, with 18 bases between. CDR1 PRHDT and CDR2 FYEKMQ come from the germline V gene (reference sequence). This CDR3 has 15 amino acids. The CDR3 is CASSHLEGSRETQYF. DNA for the CDR3: TGTGCCAGCAGCCACTTGGAGGGGTCTAGGGAGACCCAGTACTTC. The full variable domain, in which reference TRBV13 and TRBJ2-5 provide the parts outside the CDR3, is AAGVIQSPRHLIKEKRETATLKCYPIPRHDTVYWYQQGPGQDPQFLISFYEKMQSDKGSIPDRFSAQQFSDYHSELNMSSLELGDSALYFCASSHLEGSRETQYFGPGTRLLVL.

This sequence joins TRBV9 and TRBJ1-2, with 9 bases aligning to TRBD1. This CDR3 contains 13 residues. CDR1 is SGDLS, CDR2 YYNGEE, per germline. V gave up 3 bases and J gave up 3 bases; unmatched junction bases: 0. The CDR3 is CASSGQGDYGYTF. CDR3 DNA sequence: TGTGCCAGCAGCGGACAGGGGGACTATGGCTACACCTTC. The full variable domain, with the rest looked up from reference TRBV9 and TRBJ1-2, is DSGVTQTPKHLITATGQRVTLRCSPRSGDLSVYWYQQSLDQGLQFLIQYYNGEERAKGNILERFSAQQFPDLHSELNLSSLELGDSALYFCASSGQGDYGYTFGSGTRLTVV.

CDR3 bases: TGTGCCAGCAGCGTAGTGGGAGCCTCCTACGAGCAGTACTTC. Translating gives CASSVVGASYEQYF. This rearrangement joins TRBV9 to TRBJ2-7, with D possibly being TRBD2 (5 bases). Deletions cut 0 bases from V and 0 bases from J, with 7 bases between. The CDR3 runs to 14 residues. CDR1 is SGDLS and CDR2 is YYNGEE in the germline V gene.

J is TRBJ2-1 and V is TRBV10-2, with a weak D call TRBD2 (6 bases). The V gene lost 0 bases and the J gene lost 10 bases, with 13 bases spanning the gap. CDR1 and CDR2 from the germline V gene are WSHSY and SAAADI. The CDR3 totals 14 residues. The CDR3 sequence is CASSESPGGEEQFF. The CDR3 DNA follows: TGCGCCAGCAGTGAGTCCCCGGGCGGGGAGGAGCAGTTCTTC.

The chain carries TRBV11-3 and TRBJ2-1; 13 nucleotides align to TRBD2. Losses at the gene ends were 5 bases for V and 6 bases for J; bases not matched to a gene: 4. CDR1 is SGHNT and CDR2 is YENEEA in the germline V gene. The CDR3 sequence is 15 residues long. In DNA form, the CDR3 reads TGTGCCAGCAGCCCTAGGACTAGCGGGGGCAATGAGCAGTTCTTC. Protein product: CASSPRTSGGNEQFF.

In regard to this clone: Other DNA sequences in this specimen translate into the identical CDR3. The chain joins TRBV2 to TRBJ1-2; D gene unclear. Germline values: CDR1 SNHLY, CDR2 FYNNEI. Trimming removed 0 bases at V and 8 bases at J, with 4 bases between. The CDR3 length is 11 residues. The CDR3 protein is CASSEARGYTF. CDR3 DNA: TGTGCCAGCAGTGAAGCGCGGGGCTACACCTTC.

This clone is a singleton in its sample. The V call is TRBV5-1, the J call TRBJ2-3; 7 bases map to TRBD2. The CDR3 is made up of 15 amino acids. Losses at the gene ends were 0 bases for V and 5 bases for J; bases not matched to a gene: 6. The germline gives CDR1 SGHRS, CDR2 YFSETQ. The CDR3 here is CASSLEGGGGDTQYF. The CDR3 coding sequence is TGCGCCAGCAGCTTGGAAGGCGGGGGAGGAGATACGCAGTATTTT.

In DNA, the CDR3 is TGTGCCAGTAGTTCTGTAATTCAGGACAGAGTGAACACTGAAGCTTTCTTT. Translated: CASSSVIQDRVNTEAFF. The V call is TRBV19, the J call TRBJ1-1; possible D gene TRBD1, 6 bases. The CDR3 length is 17 residues. Germline V gene data show CDR1 as LNHDA and CDR2 as SQIVND (reference sequence). Between the trimmed V and J ends, which lost 5 bases and 0 bases, there was a span of 19 bases.

The chain has TRBV27 and TRBJ2-1; 10 bases align to TRBD2. From germline, CDR1 is MNHEY and CDR2 SMNVEV (reference sequence). The CDR3 is 15 residues long. With 7 bases clipped from V and 6 bases from J, the junction kept 9 bases outside the gene matches. The CDR3 protein is CASTLAGVPSNEQFF. In DNA form, the CDR3 reads TGTGCCAGCACTCTAGCGGGGGTTCCCTCCAATGAGCAGTTCTTC.

This chain connects TRBV7-6 to TRBJ2-7; 14 nucleotides match TRBD2. CDR3 length: 17 residues. Germline values: CDR1 SGHVS, CDR2 FNYEAQ. The trim removed 5 bases at V and 0 bases at J, leaving 6 bases unmatched. CDR3 region: CASSPRTSGGYSYEQYF. The CDR3 DNA follows: TGTGCCAGCAGCCCGCGGACTAGCGGGGGGTACTCCTACGAGCAGTACTTC.

The rearrangement uses TRBV7-3 and TRBJ2-2; possible D gene TRBD2, 6 bases. Trimming cost V 4 bases and J 4 bases, with 25 bases left between them. The CDR3 extends over 19 amino acids. Germline CDR1 is SGHTA and CDR2 is FQGTGA. The CDR3 region is CASSSEFLSGGEPTGELFF. The CDR3 region has the DNA TGTGCCAGCAGCTCTGAGTTTCTTAGCGGAGGAGAACCCACCGGGGAGCTGTTTTTT.

This rearrangement joins TRBV18 to TRBJ1-1; possibly TRBD1 for D (6 bases). CDR3 length: 15 amino acids. Germline V lookup: CDR1 KGHSH, CDR2 LQKENI. V gave up 2 bases and J gave up 0 bases, with 10 bases separating them. The CDR3 reads CASSPGQRVNTEAFF. CDR3 coding DNA: TGTGCCAGCTCACCAGGACAGAGGGTGAACACTGAAGCTTTCTTT.

V and J are TRBV5-4 and TRBJ1-6; TRBD1 might be the D (5 bases). V dropped 4 bases and J dropped 6 bases, with 17 bases sitting between them. Germline V gives CDR1 SGHNT, CDR2 YYREEE (reference sequence). This CDR3 has 16 residues. CDR3 bases: TGTGCCAGCAGCCCCTCATGGGCGGGGGGTAATTCACCCCTCCACTTT. Encoded protein: CASSPSWAGGNSPLHF.

This clone showed up just once. The junction does not match germline at one end; this may be a read error. This chain uses TRBV7-2 with TRBJ1-1, with a weak D call TRBD1 (5 bases). Germline V gives CDR1 SGHTA, CDR2 FQGNSA. The CDR3 length is 15 residues. The CDR3, as DNA: TGTGCCAGCAGATTAGAGGGGATACAGAACATTGAAGCTTTCTTT. Translation: CASRLEGIQNIEAFF.

This clone was detected only a few times. CDR3 protein: CASSTRLAGGPDTQYF. The CDR3 DNA is TGTGCCAGCAGCACTAGACTAGCGGGGGGTCCAGATACGCAGTATTTT. The V call is TRBV6-2 or TRBV6-3, the J call TRBJ2-3; 13 positions agree with TRBD2. Unmatched junction bases numbered 7, after V lost 6 bases and J lost 4 bases. Germline V gene sequence: CDR1 MNHEY, CDR2 SVGEGT. The CDR3 extends over 16 amino acids.

This clone was found once. The V and J genes are TRBV4-3 and TRBJ2-3, with TRBD2 matching 9 bases. There are 17 residues in the CDR3. V was pared by 4 bases and J by 2 bases, with 10 bases of the junction left unmatched. Germline V gene lookup returns CDR1 LGHNA and CDR2 YSLEER. CDR3 nucleotides: TGCGCCAGCAGCCCTACCATGGCGGGGGGGACCACAGATACGCAGTATTTT. Its protein product is CASSPTMAGGTTDTQYF.

The chain employs TRBV19 and TRBJ1-1; D call uncertain. The CDR3 is 16 residues long. Germline CDR1 LNHDA, CDR2 SQIVND (reference sequence). The V end lost 2 bases, the J end lost 5 bases, and 18 bases lay between the germline ends. In nucleotides, the CDR3 is TGTGCCAGTAGTATAAGCCCCCCTAGCAGTTGGACTGAAGCTTTCTTT. It yields the protein CASSISPPSSWTEAFF.